This T cell receptor (beta chain) came from a study of T cells in Graves' hyperthyroidism and ophthalmopathy (dated 2019 in TCRdb). Study-wide context: Peripheral blood samples were taken at initial diagnosis, before any treatment was given. Following sampling, methimazole starting at 30 mg daily was given to hyperthyroidism patients, and high-dose intravenous methylprednisolone was given to ophthalmopathy patients. In more than 5 Graves' hyperthyroidism patients, the study also compared T-cell repertoires from thyroid tissue with T-cell repertoires from blood. The paper reports TCR Vbeta CDR3 sequencing of some 140 peripheral blood samples: approximately 43 ophthalmopathy, roughly 74 hyperthyroidism and around 17 progressor patients. The roughly 91 discovery patients were randomly divided into training and test sets at a 7:3 ratio. To identify distinguishing TCR V-J signatures, a discovery cohort of about 95 patients was used, comprising 43 with Graves' ophthalmopathy and about 59 with stable Graves' hyperthyroidism. Prospective prediction of ophthalmopathy was tested in an independent validation cohort of fewer than 20 hyperthyroidism patients and 15 to 17 patients who later progressed to ophthalmopathy. Broader findings and caveats from the paper: In cross-validation, a model built on a 13 V-J signature told ophthalmopathy apart from stable hyperthyroidism with approximately 90% sensitivity and around 81% specificity, and in testing the same model reached 80%/75%. Sample size was not statistically predetermined, and blinding of investigators to group allocation was not performed. Most expanded thyroid clonotypes (frequency above 0.001) were also found in blood, which suggests that blood repertoires may mirror thyroid immune responses. In validation, progression to ophthalmopathy was predicted by the model with more than 65% sensitivity and 72.22% specificity, a median of roughly 6.4 months before onset.

TCR beta CDR3 regions were amplified from RNA transcripts. A first-round RT-PCR of the TCR CDR3 used the HTBI primer set with the Qiagen OneStep RT-PCR kit. The libraries were constructed in a second round of multiplex PCR and then size-selected and purified. The libraries were sequenced on an Illumina HiSeq2000 using paired-end 100 bp reads. Turning to the authors' computational methods: SOAPnuke was used to process the raw data, removing reads that contained adapters or uncalled bases, had a mean Phred below 15, or lacked an exact match to the constant primer or identifier. High-quality paired reads were merged with COPE v1.2.5, and unique nucleotide sequences were defined as clonotypes. MiTCR v1.1 was used to align the clonotypes against IMGT TRBV, TRBD and TRBJ reference segments. Only V-J combinations with frequency above 0.0001, covering 99% to 99.2% of repertoires, were analysed. The TCS score was defined as the ratio of F50 (clonal expansion) to E x V (chaos), calculated using BLOSUM62-based TCRdist between CDR3 peptides within each V-J. Welch's t-statistics and random forest reduced fewer than 550 V-J features to fewer than 15, which were used in a naive Bayes classifier (R e1071). TCRdb passed the public sequencing reads through fastp at Q25 and MiXCR, retaining productive beta sequences. One record per CDR3 amino acid sequence lists the most common genes and DNA. The V and J calls follow TCRdb's processing rather than the paper's. In this sample the table shows approximately 370,000 distinct CDR3 sequences, under 15% of which occur a single time. In total, the top ten clones hold roughly 33% of the sample.

In its sample, this clonotype was seen a few times. The antigen it recognizes is unknown. Base qualities are not recorded, but no much larger clone differs from it by a single base. Stable Graves' hyperthyroidism was defined as the absence of progression to ophthalmopathy over 18 months of follow-up. Hyperthyroidism patients were newly diagnosed, had a disease duration of under 2 months, and were aged 18 to 65 years. Exclusion was applied to patients with uncontrolled infections, other autoimmune diseases, pregnancy or lactation. Clinical symptoms, serum thyroxine and TRAb, thyroid ultrasound, and orbital computed tomography formed the basis for the diagnoses. PBMCs were separated from 10 ml of fresh peripheral blood using Ficoll-Paque density gradient centrifugation. Trizol reagent was used to extract total RNA, and RNA quality was then checked on an Agilent 2100 Bioanalyzer. This TCR was sampled from a woman aged 30 to 39 with Graves' hyperthyroidism. Input material: blood.

The DNA is TGCAGTGCTAAACCACTAGCGGGTAATGAGCAGTTCTTC. It is translated as CSAKPLAGNEQFF. Recombination joined TRBV20-1 with TRBJ2-1; TRBD2 lines up with 9 middle nucleotides. Clipping removes 4 bases from V and 7 bases from J, with 5 as the unmatched junction base count. Including cysteine and phenylalanine, the CDR3 has 13 amino acids. The retained sequence is limited to the CDR3, 39 bases, with the frame set at the first base. The germline V gene (reference sequence) supplies CDR1 DFQATT and CDR2 SNEGSKA.